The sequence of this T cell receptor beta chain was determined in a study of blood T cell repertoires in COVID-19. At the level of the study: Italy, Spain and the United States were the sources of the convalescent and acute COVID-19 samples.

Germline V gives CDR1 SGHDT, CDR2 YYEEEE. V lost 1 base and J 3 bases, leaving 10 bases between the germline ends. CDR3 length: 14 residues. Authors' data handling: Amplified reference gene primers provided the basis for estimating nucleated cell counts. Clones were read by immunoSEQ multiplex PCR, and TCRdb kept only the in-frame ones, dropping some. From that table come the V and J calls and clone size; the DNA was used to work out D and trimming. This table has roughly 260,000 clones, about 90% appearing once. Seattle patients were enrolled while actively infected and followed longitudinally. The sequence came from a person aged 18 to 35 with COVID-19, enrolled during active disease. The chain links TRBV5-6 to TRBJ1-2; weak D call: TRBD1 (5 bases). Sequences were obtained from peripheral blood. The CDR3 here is CASSLQDTDYGYTF. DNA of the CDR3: TGTGCCAGCAGCTTGCAGGACACGGACTATGGCTACACCTTC.